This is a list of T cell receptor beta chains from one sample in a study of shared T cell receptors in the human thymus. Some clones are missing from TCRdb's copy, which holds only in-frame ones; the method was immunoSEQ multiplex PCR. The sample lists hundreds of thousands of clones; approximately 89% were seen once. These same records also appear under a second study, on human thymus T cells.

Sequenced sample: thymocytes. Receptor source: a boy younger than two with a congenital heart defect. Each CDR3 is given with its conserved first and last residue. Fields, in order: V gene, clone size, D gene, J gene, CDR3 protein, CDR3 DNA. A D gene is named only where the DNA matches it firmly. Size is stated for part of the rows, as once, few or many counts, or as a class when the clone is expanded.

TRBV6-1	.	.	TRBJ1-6	CATDRVQGAHSPLHF	TGTGCCACCGATAGAGTTCAGGGTGCCCATTCACCCCTCCACTTT
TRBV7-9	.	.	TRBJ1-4	CASSFGLGAGEKLFF	TGTGCCAGCAGCTTCGGTCTGGGGGCTGGGGAAAAACTGTTTTTT
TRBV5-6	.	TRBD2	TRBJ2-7	CASSYGLAGLSYEQYF	TGTGCCAGCAGTTACGGACTAGCGGGTCTCTCCTACGAGCAGTACTTC
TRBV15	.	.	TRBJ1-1	CATSRIGHGAFF	TGTGCCACCAGCAGAATTGGACATGGAGCTTTCTTT
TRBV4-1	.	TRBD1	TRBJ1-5	CASSHRDRGRGNQPQHF	TGCGCCAGCAGCCACAGGGACAGGGGGCGCGGCAATCAGCCCCAGCATTTT
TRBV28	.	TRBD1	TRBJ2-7	CASSQVRDSTYEQYF	TGTGCCAGCAGCCAAGTACGGGACAGCACCTACGAGCAGTACTTC
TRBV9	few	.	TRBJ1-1	CASTQTDGTEAFF	TGTGCCAGCACCCAAACAGACGGCACTGAAGCTTTCTTT
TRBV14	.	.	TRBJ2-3	CASSSQGGTDTQYF	TGTGCCAGCAGCTCTCAGGGCGGCACAGATACGCAGTATTTT
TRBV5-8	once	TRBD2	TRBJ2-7	CASSLGGLAGDYEQYF	TGTGCCAGCAGCTTGGGGGGACTAGCGGGAGACTACGAGCAGTACTTC
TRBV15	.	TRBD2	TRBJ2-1	CATSSHRLTSRGFNEQFF	TGTGCCACCAGCAGCCACCGACTGACTAGCCGAGGATTTAATGAGCAGTTCTTC
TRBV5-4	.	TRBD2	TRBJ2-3	CASSRGGSADTQYF	TGTGCCAGCAGCCGCGGGGGTAGCGCAGATACGCAGTATTTT
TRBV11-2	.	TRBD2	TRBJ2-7	CASSPTSGAYEQYF	TGTGCCAGCAGCCCAACTAGCGGAGCCTACGAGCAGTACTTC
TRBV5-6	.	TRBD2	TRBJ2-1	CASSPGTSLYNEQFF	TGTGCCAGCAGTCCCGGGACTAGTCTGTACAATGAGCAGTTCTTC
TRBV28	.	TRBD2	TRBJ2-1	CASTLAGNEQFF	TGTGCCAGTACCCTAGCGGGGAATGAGCAGTTCTTC
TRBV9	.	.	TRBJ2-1	CASSVGFSHNEQFF	TGTGCCAGCAGCGTAGGGTTTAGCCACAATGAGCAGTTCTTC
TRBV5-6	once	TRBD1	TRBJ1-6	CASSLADGQEAGRSSPLHF	TGTGCCAGCAGCTTGGCCGATGGACAGGAGGCTGGTAGGAGCTCACCCCTCCACTTT
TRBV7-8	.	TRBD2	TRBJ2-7	CASSSTTSGSYEQYF	TGTGCCAGCAGCTCAACGACTAGCGGATCCTACGAGCAGTACTTC
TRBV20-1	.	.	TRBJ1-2	CSASSGRGYTF	TGCAGTGCATCGAGTGGGAGGGGGTACACCTTC
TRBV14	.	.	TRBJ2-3	CASSQDFAGSPFTDTQYF	TGTGCCAGCAGCCAAGATTTTGCGGGATCCCCGTTTACAGATACGCAGTATTTT
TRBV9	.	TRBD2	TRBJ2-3	CASSEGRGDTDTQYF	TGTGCCAGCAGCGAGGGGAGGGGAGACACAGATACGCAGTATTTT
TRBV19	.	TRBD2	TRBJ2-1	CASSKDKRESVYNEQFF	TGTGCCAGTAGTAAGGATAAGCGGGAGTCGGTTTACAATGAGCAGTTCTTC
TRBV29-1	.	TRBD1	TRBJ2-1	CSVVGGGQGARNEQFF	TGCAGCGTTGTGGGGGGTGGGCAGGGGGCTAGGAATGAGCAGTTCTTC
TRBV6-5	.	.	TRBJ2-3	CASSDRDMSTDTQYF	TGTGCCAGCAGCGACCGGGACATGAGCACAGATACGCAGTATTTT
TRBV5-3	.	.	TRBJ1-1	CARSLELGTPQAFF	TGTGCCAGAAGCTTGGAACTGGGGACACCTCAAGCTTTCTTT
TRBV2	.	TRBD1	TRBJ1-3	CASTGTGPPHSGNTIYF	TGTGCCAGTACCGGGACAGGGCCGCCCCACTCTGGAAACACCATATATTTT
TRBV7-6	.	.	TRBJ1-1	CASSSGRNTEAFF	TGTGCCAGCAGTTCAGGGCGGAACACTGAAGCTTTCTTT
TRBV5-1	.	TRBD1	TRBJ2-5	CASSPGLRRNIVGTGLQETQYF	TGCGCCAGCAGCCCGGGCCTTCGACGAAACATTGTGGGGACAGGCCTCCAAGAGACCCAGTACTTC
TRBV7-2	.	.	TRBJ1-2	CASSYAPGRHDYGYTF	TGTGCCAGCAGCTATGCGCCAGGGCGACATGACTATGGCTACACCTTC
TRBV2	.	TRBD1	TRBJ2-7	CASRRGGQSPVTYEQYF	TGTGCCAGCAGACGAGGGGGACAGTCCCCCGTAACCTACGAGCAGTACTTC
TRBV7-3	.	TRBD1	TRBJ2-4	CASSLRFGGGDRAKEGVKNIQYF	TGTGCCAGCAGCTTAAGATTTGGCGGCGGGGACAGGGCAAAGGAGGGTGTCAAAAACATTCAGTACTTC
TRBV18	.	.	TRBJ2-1	CASSPRSGSSYNEQFF	TGTGCCAGCTCACCACGTTCCGGGAGCTCCTACAATGAGCAGTTCTTC
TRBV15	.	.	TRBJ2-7	CATSRVWTRHEQYF	TGTGCCACCAGCAGAGTATGGACAAGGCACGAGCAGTACTTC
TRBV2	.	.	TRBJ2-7	CAPSLQENYEQYF	TGTGCCCCCTCCCTACAGGAGAACTACGAGCAGTACTTC
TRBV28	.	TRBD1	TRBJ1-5	CASSRPRGRAQHF	TGTGCCAGCTCCCGGCCCAGGGGGCGAGCCCAGCATTTT
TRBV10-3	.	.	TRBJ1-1	CAISELGRYTEAFF	TGTGCCATCAGTGAGTTGGGGCGATACACTGAAGCTTTCTTT
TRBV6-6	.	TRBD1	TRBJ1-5	CASSTIPQGAGQPQHF	TGTGCCAGCAGTACCATTCCTCAGGGGGCGGGGCAGCCCCAGCATTTT
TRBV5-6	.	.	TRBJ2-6	CASSNHSSGANVLTF	TGTGCCAGCAGCAACCATAGCTCTGGGGCCAACGTCCTGACTTTC
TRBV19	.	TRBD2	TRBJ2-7	CASSLKSSGSINEQYF	TGTGCCAGTAGTCTCAAGTCTAGCGGGAGCATCAACGAGCAGTACTTC
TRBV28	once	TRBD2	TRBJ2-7	CASSLAGLAGCAKQYF	TGTGCCAGCAGTTTAGCGGGACTAGCGGGGTGTGCGAAGCAGTACTTC
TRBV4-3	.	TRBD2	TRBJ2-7	CASSQAHPFSGKGNSYEQYF	TGCGCCAGCAGCCAAGCACACCCCTTTAGCGGGAAAGGTAACTCCTACGAGCAGTACTTC
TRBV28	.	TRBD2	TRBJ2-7	CASSRRDSGRAIHEQYF	TGTGCCAGCAGCCGCAGGGATAGCGGGAGGGCCATCCACGAGCAGTACTTC
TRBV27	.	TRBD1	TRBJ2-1	CASSTLGQGREEQFF	TGTGCCAGCAGCACTTTGGGACAGGGCCGGGAGGAGCAGTTCTTC
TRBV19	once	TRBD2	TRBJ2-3	CASSIDRIDLKTGREISTRDTQYF	TGTGCCAGTAGTATAGATCGGATCGACTTGAAGACGGGGCGGGAGATCTCAACCCGAGATACGCAGTATTTT
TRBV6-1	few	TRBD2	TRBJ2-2	CASSEGLIAGGPVGNTGELFF	TGTGCCAGCAGTGAAGGCTTGATAGCGGGGGGGCCGGTGGGGAACACCGGGGAGCTGTTTTTT
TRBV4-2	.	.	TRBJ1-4	CASSRGWIREKLFF	TGTGCCAGCAGCCGAGGGTGGATCAGAGAAAAACTGTTTTTT
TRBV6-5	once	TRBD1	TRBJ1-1	CASSSQGAEDTEAFF	TGTGCCAGCAGTTCACAGGGGGCTGAAGACACTGAAGCTTTCTTT
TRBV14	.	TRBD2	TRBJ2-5	CASSPPGYGGETQYF	TGTGCCAGCAGCCCCCCCGGGTACGGGGGGGAGACCCAGTACTTC
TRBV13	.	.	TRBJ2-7	CASSLSAGKGHEQYF	TGTGCCAGCAGCTTATCGGCAGGGAAGGGCCACGAGCAGTACTTC
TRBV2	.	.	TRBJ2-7	CASDRWGGPHEQYF	TGTGCCAGCGACAGATGGGGGGGGCCGCACGAGCAGTACTTC
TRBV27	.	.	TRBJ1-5	CASSLSSTGNQPQHF	TGTGCCAGCAGTTTATCCTCGACAGGCAATCAGCCCCAGCATTTT
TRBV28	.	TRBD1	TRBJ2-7	CASSPQGTDFDDEQYF	TGTGCCAGCAGTCCCCAGGGGACAGATTTTGACGACGAGCAGTACTTC
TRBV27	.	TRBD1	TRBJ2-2	CASSFGDRGRGGELFF	TGTGCCAGCAGTTTTGGAGACAGGGGGCGTGGCGGGGAGCTGTTTTTT
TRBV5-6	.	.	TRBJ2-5	CASSRRAGVGETQYF	TGTGCCAGCAGTAGGCGGGCAGGGGTGGGCGAGACCCAGTACTTC